A single sample gave rise to the 23 T cell receptor beta chains below, sequenced in a study of early T cells in non-severe SARS-CoV-2 infection. A single record per CDR3 protein comes from TCRdb applying MiXCR to the 5' RACE reads. Of some 81,000 distinct CDR3 sequences listed, about 15% are singletons. What was sequenced was whole blood. The source of these receptors is an adult who was a healthcare worker with PCR-confirmed SARS-CoV-2 infection or an uninfected control (not recorded which).

The chain joins TRBV11-2 to TRBJ2-6, with D possibly being TRBD1 (6 bases). There are 15 residues in the CDR3. Trimming took 3 bases from V and 2 from J, leaving 8 bases between them. The germline V gene encodes CDR1 SGHAT and CDR2 FQNNGV. The CDR3 DNA reads as TGTGCCAGCAGCTTTGGGACAACTGGGGCCAACGTCCTGACTTTC. Encoded protein: CASSFGTTGANVLTF. The complete variable domain, with remaining parts taken from reference TRBV11-2 and TRBJ2-6, reads EAGVAQSPRYKIIEKRQSVAFWCNPISGHATLYWYQQILGQGPKLLIQFQNNGVVDDSQLPKDRFSAERLKGVDSTLKIQPAKLEDSAVYLCASSFGTTGANVLTFGAGSRLTVL.

V is TRBV12-3 or TRBV12-4 and J is TRBJ1-2; no definite D call. This CDR3 contains 12 residues. Trimming took off 4 bases at V and 3 bases at J, with 6 bases between the two ends. Written as DNA, the CDR3 is TGTGCCAGCAGTTCCGGATACTATGGCTACACCTTC. It encodes CASSSGYYGYTF.

The chain carries TRBV7-3 and TRBJ2-1; the match to TRBD2 covers 12 bases. The V gene's germline CDR1 is SGHTA and CDR2 FQGTGA. The CDR3 runs to 16 residues. V lost 3 bases to trimming and J lost 7 bases; unmatched junction nucleotides: 7. In nucleotides, the CDR3 is TGTGCCAGCAGCTTTGTCTCTAGCGGGAGGGGGAATGAGCAGTTCTTC. It translates to CASSFVSSGRGNEQFF.

This clonotype has ten or more counts. The rearrangement uses TRBV4-1 and TRBJ2-7; a weak D match, TRBD2 (6 bases). Germline V CDR1 and CDR2: MGHRA, YSYEKL. The germline V and J ends were trimmed by 1 base and 2 bases, with 9 bases remaining between them. The CDR3 runs to 14 residues. The CDR3 nucleotides are TGCGCCAGCAGCCAAGCGGGGGTAACCTACGAGCAGTACTTC. Its translation is CASSQAGVTYEQYF.

V gene TRBV25-1 combines with J gene TRBJ1-4; D ambiguous. The germline gives CDR1 MGHDK, CDR2 SYGVNS. The CDR3 is 13 residues long. Trimming stripped 5 bases from V and 10 bases from J, with 14 bases between. CDR3 DNA sequence: TGTGCCAGCAGTTTCCCGGGAAAAGGAAAACTGTTTTTT. It translates to CASSFPGKGKLFF.

The genes are TRBV7-9 and TRBJ2-2, with D possibly TRBD2 on 5 matching bases. There are 12 residues in the CDR3. From germline, CDR1 is SEHNR and CDR2 FQNEAQ (reference sequence). The germline V and J ends were trimmed by 5 bases and 4 bases, with 5 bases remaining between them. The CDR3 region is CASSRGTGELFF. The CDR3 region has the DNA TGTGCCAGCAGCCGGGGCACCGGGGAGCTGTTTTTT.

This clonotype occurred many times. The genes are TRBV7-3 and TRBJ2-1, with 8 nucleotides matching TRBD2. Germline assignment: CDR1 SGHTA and CDR2 FQGTGA. The CDR3 sequence is 14 residues long. Trimming cost V 5 bases and J 8 bases; bases outside gene matches: 8. In nucleotides, the CDR3 is TGTGCCAGCAGCCCCCTCAACGGGAGGGATGAGCAGTTCTTC. The encoded protein is CASSPLNGRDEQFF.

The CDR3 protein is CASSSGLGATYEQYF. The CDR3, as DNA: TGTGCCAGCAGCTCCGGACTCGGGGCCACCTACGAGCAGTACTTC. J is TRBJ2-7 and V is TRBV7-9; D possibly uses TRBD1 or TRBD2 (5 bases each). The germline V and J ends were trimmed by 4 bases and 2 bases, with 15 bases remaining between them. Per the germline V gene, CDR1 is SEHNR and CDR2 is FQNEAQ (reference sequence). The CDR3 spans 15 residues.

This clonotype was counted only a few times. V and J are TRBV5-1 and TRBJ2-3, with 11 nucleotides matching TRBD2. Germline lookup yields CDR1 SGHRS and CDR2 YFSETQ. The CDR3 has 18 residues. J gave up 1 base and V 3 bases, and 10 bases lay outside the gene matches. The CDR3 protein is CASSYGTSGVLRTDTQYF. CDR3 coding DNA: TGCGCCAGCAGCTACGGGACTAGCGGAGTTCTCCGCACAGATACGCAGTATTTT. The whole variable domain, remainder taken from reference TRBV5-1 and TRBJ2-3, is KAGVTQTPRYLIKTRGQQVTLSCSPISGHRSVSWYQQTPGQGLQFLFEYFSETQRNKGNFPGRFSGRQFSNSRSEMNVSTLELGDSALYLCASSYGTSGVLRTDTQYFGPGTRLTVL.

V and J are TRBV28 and TRBJ1-2; maybe TRBD1 (5 bases). The V gene lost 6 bases and the J gene lost 5 bases, with 13 bases spanning the gap. Germline loops: CDR1 MDHEN, CDR2 SYDVKM. This CDR3 is built from 13 residues. The CDR3 loop is CASREGGAYGYTF. DNA of the CDR3: TGTGCCAGCAGGGAAGGAGGGGCTTATGGCTACACCTTC.

This clonotype was observed a few times. V usage is TRBV3-1 and J usage is TRBJ2-5; the match to TRBD2 covers 8 bases. The CDR3 sequence is 16 residues long. CDR1 is LGHDT and CDR2 is YNNKEL in the germline V gene (reference sequence). J gave up 4 bases and V 1 base, and 8 bases lay outside the gene matches. DNA of the CDR3: TGTGCCAGCAGCCAAGCCGGTAGCGGGGTTGGAGAGACCCAGTACTTC. This sequence encodes CASSQAGSGVGETQYF.

This chain links TRBV7-8 with TRBJ2-7, with 10 bases fitting TRBD2. The V segment lost 1 base and the J segment 5 bases; nucleotides outside the gene matches: 5. The CDR3 contains 15 residues. Germline V lookup: CDR1 SGHVS, CDR2 FQNEAQ. The CDR3 DNA reads as TGTGCCAGCAGCTTAGGAGCTAGCGGGGGCAACGAGCAGTACTTC. Its translation is CASSLGASGGNEQYF.

The chain uses TRBV6-1 and TRBJ2-1; 10 nucleotides match TRBD2. The ends lost 3 bases at V and 6 bases at J; junction bases unmatched: 5. The CDR3 is made up of 15 amino acids. Germline CDR1 is MNHNS and CDR2 is SASEGT. CDR3 nucleotide sequence: TGTGCCAGCAGTGAGGAAGCGGGAGGGGCCAATGAGCAGTTCTTC. This sequence encodes CASSEEAGGANEQFF.

The rearrangement links TRBV7-9 to TRBJ2-2; D is unclear. Germline V CDR1 and CDR2: SEHNR, FQNEAQ (reference sequence). This CDR3 has 14 amino acids. V dropped 11 bases and J dropped 2 bases, with 15 bases sitting between them. As DNA, the CDR3 is TGTGCCGGCACAAGGAAGGCTAACACCGGGGAGCTGTTTTTT. Translated: CAGTRKANTGELFF. The whole variable domain, filled in from reference TRBV7-9 and TRBJ2-2, reads DTGVSQNPRHKITKRGQNVTFRCDPISEHNRLYWYRQTLGQGPEFLTYFQNEAQLEKSRLLSDRFSAERPKGSFSTLEIQRTEQGDSAMYLCAGTRKANTGELFFGEGSRLTVL.

This clonotype was counted at least ten times. The rearrangement links TRBV11-2 to TRBJ1-2; tentative D call: TRBD1 (6 bases). The CDR3 is 14 amino acids. The germline CDR1 and CDR2 sequences are SGHAT and FQNNGV. V dropped 5 bases and J dropped 4 bases, with 14 bases sitting between them. The CDR3 spells CASSPGGGGYGYTF. CDR3 nucleotide sequence: TGTGCCAGCAGCCCTGGGGGGGGCGGCTATGGCTACACCTTC.

This clonotype was counted only a few times. This chain uses TRBV7-9 with TRBJ2-1, with 7 positions matching TRBD1. CDR3 length equals 15 residues. Unmatched junction bases numbered 3, after V lost 4 bases and J lost 0 bases. CDR1 is SEHNR, CDR2 FQNEAQ, per germline (reference sequence). CDR3 DNA: TGTGCCAGCAGCTCGGGACAGAGCTCCTACAATGAGCAGTTCTTC. Its translation: CASSSGQSSYNEQFF.

This clonotype was recorded a few times. The rearrangement uses TRBV29-1 and TRBJ2-7; D is possibly TRBD2 (6 bases). The CDR3 totals 13 residues. Trimming shortened V by 7 bases and J by 2 bases, and 15 bases separated the two germline ends. Germline values: CDR1 SQVTM, CDR2 ANQGSEA. CDR3 region: CSAAVGGPYEQYF. CDR3 coding DNA: TGCAGCGCCGCGGTGGGGGGACCCTACGAGCAGTACTTC.

The chain couples TRBV29-1 to TRBJ2-5; tentative D call: TRBD1 (6 bases). The CDR3 totals 12 residues. Trimming cost V 5 bases and J 2 bases, with 9 bases left between them. Germline lookup yields CDR1 SQVTM and CDR2 ANQGSEA. The CDR3 here is CSVSTGQETQYF. The CDR3 DNA is TGCAGCGTTTCGACAGGACAAGAGACCCAGTACTTC.

In this sample, this clonotype turned up many times. V and J are TRBV6-5 and TRBJ2-1; D call uncertain. Germline V gene lookup returns CDR1 MNHEY and CDR2 SVGAGI. V was trimmed by 2 bases and J by 5 bases, leaving 10 bases between them. The CDR3 totals 14 residues. The CDR3 reads CASSYTTTNNEQFF. The CDR3 DNA reads TGTGCCAGCAGTTACACTACTACAAACAATGAGCAGTTCTTC.

This clonotype was counted ten times or more. This chain joins TRBV9 and TRBJ1-3; D is unclear. The V end lost 4 bases, the J end lost 0 bases, and 14 bases lay between the germline ends. Germline loops: CDR1 SGDLS, CDR2 YYNGEE. This CDR3 contains 16 residues. The CDR3 DNA reads as TGTGCCAGCAGCCCTCGGACTGAAGTCTCTGGAAACACCATATATTTT. Encoded protein: CASSPRTEVSGNTIYF.

This chain joins TRBV25-1 and TRBJ1-5; 7 bases fit TRBD1. The germline V gene has CDR1 MGHDK and CDR2 SYGVNS. The V and J ends lost 5 bases and 4 bases, in that order; junction bases with no gene match: 8. This CDR3 comprises 15 residues. The CDR3 bases are TGTGCCAGCAGTCAGGGGGGCACTCCTAATCAGCCCCAGCATTTT. It yields the protein CASSQGGTPNQPQHF.

A few counts support this clonotype. The chain recombines TRBV24-1 with TRBJ1-1; D is unclear. Germline V lookup: CDR1 KGHDR, CDR2 SFDVKD. CDR3 length: 13 amino acids. V dropped 4 bases and J dropped 4 bases, with 9 bases sitting between them. The CDR3 bases are TGTGCCACCAGTGACCACGGTGGCACTGAAGCTTTCTTT. This sequence encodes CATSDHGGTEAFF.

The chain recombines TRBV10-3 with TRBJ1-1; 7 nucleotides line up with TRBD1. CDR3 length: 15 amino acids. V dropped 6 bases and J dropped 1; count of bases not matched to a gene: 8. The V gene's germline CDR1 is ENHRY and CDR2 SYGVKD. The chain's CDR3 is CAIRVGGTENTEAFF. The CDR3 DNA reads as TGTGCCATCAGAGTGGGGGGGACAGAGAACACTGAAGCTTTCTTT.